The next 30 T cell receptor beta chains were all read from a single sample in a study of T cell responses to AZD1222 COVID-19 vaccine. Measured with immunoSEQ multiplex PCR; TCRdb has only the in-frame clones, and not every one. In the table there are about 140,000 clones, around 89% of which are singletons. The starting material was peripheral blood, obtained on day 0 of AZD1222 vaccination. These TCRs come from an adult in good health.

The chain carries TRBV4-1 and TRBJ2-3; D is perhaps TRBD1 (5 bases). CDR1 is MGHRA, CDR2 YSYEKL, per germline. CDR3 length: 16 amino acids. The germline V and J ends were trimmed by 3 bases and 10 bases, with 23 bases remaining between them. The chain's CDR3 is CASSHPGAGAQGSQYF. In DNA, the CDR3 is TGCGCCAGCAGCCACCCCGGAGCCGGCGCCCAGGGTTCGCAGTATTTT.

The chain joins TRBV27 to TRBJ2-2; the D call may be TRBD1 or TRBD2 (6 bases each). The length of the CDR3 is 16 residues. V was pared by 3 bases and J by 1 base, with 12 bases between. Germline V gene data show CDR1 as MNHEY and CDR2 as SMNVEV (reference sequence). This chain's CDR3 is CASSFGGRGNTGELFF. CDR3 coding DNA: TGTGCCAGCAGTTTTGGGGGGCGGGGGAACACCGGGGAGCTGTTTTTT.

The CDR3 DNA reads as TGTGCCAGTAGTATTTCGACTAGCGGGAGCTACGAGCAGTACTTC. Encoded protein: CASSISTSGSYEQYF. This chain connects TRBV19 to TRBJ2-7, with 12 bases that match TRBD2. V lost 3 bases and J lost 3; bases outside the gene matches: 3. This CDR3 spans 15 amino acids. Germline CDR1 reads LNHDA; CDR2 reads SQIVND (reference sequence).

The chain carries TRBV15 and TRBJ1-5, with D uncertain. Germline CDR1 is LNHNV and CDR2 is YYDKDF (reference sequence). V was trimmed by 1 base and J by 0 bases, leaving 10 bases between them. The CDR3 contains 16 residues. Written as DNA, the CDR3 is TGTGCCACCAGCAGAGTCCGGGTCGATAGCAATCAGCCCCAGCATTTT. Protein product: CATSRVRVDSNQPQHF.

The chain recombines TRBV28 with TRBJ1-5; D may be TRBD1 (5 bases). The CDR3 totals 16 residues. Trimming removed 1 base at V and 9 bases at J, with 19 bases between. Germline loops: CDR1 MDHEN, CDR2 SYDVKM. The CDR3 protein is CASSLSWGTGGRPQHF. Written as DNA, the CDR3 is TGTGCCAGCAGTTTATCCTGGGGAACAGGAGGGAGGCCCCAGCATTTT.

The chain recombines TRBV13 with TRBJ2-1; D is undetermined. From germline, CDR1 is PRHDT and CDR2 FYEKMQ (reference sequence). This CDR3 has 14 residues. The ends were cut back, 5 bases at V and 6 bases at J, with 14 bases in the middle. The CDR3 loop reads CASSPLWKGNEQFF. As DNA, the CDR3 is TGTGCCAGCAGCCCCCTCTGGAAAGGCAATGAGCAGTTCTTC. Full variable domain (remainder filled in from reference TRBV13 and TRBJ2-1): AAGVIQSPRHLIKEKRETATLKCYPIPRHDTVYWYQQGPGQDPQFLISFYEKMQSDKGSIPDRFSAQQFSDYHSELNMSSLELGDSALYFCASSPLWKGNEQFFGPGTRLTVL.

V is TRBV19 and J is TRBJ2-3; D assignment may be TRBD1 or TRBD2 (6 bases each). This CDR3 spans 13 amino acids. Per the germline V gene, CDR1 is LNHDA and CDR2 is SQIVND (reference sequence). Trimming left V 9 bases short and J 7 bases short, with 17 bases between. The CDR3 protein is CASNNRGGNTQYF. Here the CDR3 DNA reads TGTGCCAGCAATAATAGAGGGGGGAATACGCAGTATTTT.

The rearrangement joins TRBV28 to TRBJ2-3, with D perhaps TRBD2 (6 bases). There are 14 residues in the CDR3. Germline V gene data show CDR1 as MDHEN and CDR2 as SYDVKM. The germline V and J ends were trimmed by 3 bases and 3 bases, with 10 bases remaining between them. The CDR3 sequence: CASSFWRGTDTQYF. In nucleotides, the CDR3 is TGTGCCAGCAGTTTTTGGAGGGGTACAGATACGCAGTATTTT. Full variable domain (missing parts from reference TRBV28 and TRBJ2-3): DVKVTQSSRYLVKRTGEKVFLECVQDMDHENMFWYRQDPGLGLRLIYFSYDVKMKEKGDIPEGYSVSREKKERFSLILESASTNQTSMYLCASSFWRGTDTQYFGPGTRLTVL.

The J gene is TRBJ2-7, the V gene TRBV14, with TRBD2 identical over 10 bases. CDR3 length: 18 amino acids. The junction had 12 bases not matched to a gene; V was cut back by 3 bases and J by 1 base. CDR1 SGHDN and CDR2 FVKESK come from the germline V gene. CDR3 amino acids: CASSHGWLAGEWSYEQYF. CDR3 in DNA: TGTGCCAGCAGCCACGGTTGGCTAGCGGGAGAATGGTCCTACGAGCAGTACTTC. The full variable domain, completed using reference TRBV14 and TRBJ2-7, is EAGVTQFPSHSVIEKGQTVTLRCDPISGHDNLYWYRRVMGKEIKFLLHFVKESKQDESGMPNNRFLAERTGGTYSTLKVQPAELEDSGVYFCASSHGWLAGEWSYEQYFGPGTRLTVT.

On this clone: At one end, the junction sequence differs from germline, possibly due to a read error. The V and J genes are TRBV7-2 and TRBJ1-2, with 8 bases matching TRBD1. The germline CDR1 and CDR2 sequences are SGHTA and FQGNSA. This CDR3 contains 16 residues. The CDR3 bases are TGTGCCAGCAGATTAGGAGAGGCAGGGGGCAAGTATGGCTACACCTTC. Translating it yields CASRLGEAGGKYGYTF.

The chain uses TRBV19 and TRBJ2-2; tentative D call: TRBD1 (6 bases). Germline loops: CDR1 LNHDA, CDR2 SQIVND (reference sequence). V lost 5 bases, J lost 6 bases, and 16 bases lay in between. The CDR3 runs 15 residues. CDR3 amino acids: CASSANSGAPGELFF. CDR3 nucleotide sequence: TGTGCCAGTAGTGCCAATTCAGGGGCCCCCGGGGAGCTGTTTTTT.

This chain uses TRBV5-6 with TRBJ1-5, with D perhaps matching TRBD1 (6 bases). The germline CDR1 and CDR2 sequences are SGHDT and YYEEEE. The CDR3 is made up of 16 amino acids. V gave up 7 bases and J gave up 4 bases, with 21 bases separating them. The CDR3 DNA sequence: TGTGCCAGCCATGCGGGGGGCAGGGGCTCAAATCAGCCCCAGCATTTT. Its translation is CASHAGGRGSNQPQHF.

The chain joins TRBV27 to TRBJ2-7; 8 bases are shared with TRBD2. The germline CDR1 and CDR2 sequences are MNHEY and SMNVEV (reference sequence). V lost 7 bases, J lost 1 base, and 9 bases stayed unmatched. The CDR3 extends over 15 amino acids. The CDR3 is CASTPLGRVSYEQYF. For the CDR3, the DNA is TGTGCCAGCACTCCCCTCGGGAGGGTATCCTACGAGCAGTACTTC.

The V and J genes are TRBV6-5 and TRBJ2-7; TRBD1 agrees at 7 bases. V lost 3 bases, J lost 4 bases, and 6 bases stayed unmatched. CDR1 and CDR2 from the germline V gene are MNHEY and SVGAGI. This CDR3 spans 14 amino acids. The CDR3 here is CASSYGTEGYEQYF. As DNA, the CDR3 is TGTGCCAGCAGTTATGGGACAGAGGGATACGAGCAGTACTTC.

The rearrangement uses TRBV6-5 and TRBJ1-2; 7 bases fit TRBD1. The germline V gene encodes CDR1 MNHEY and CDR2 SVGAGI. The CDR3 sequence is 13 residues long. The V and J ends lost 4 bases and 4 bases, in that order; junction bases with no gene match: 3. Written as DNA, the CDR3 is TGTGCCAGCAGTTTGACAGGGCCCTATGGCTACACCTTC. Translation: CASSLTGPYGYTF.

This chain joins TRBV6-2 or TRBV6-3 and TRBJ1-2; maybe TRBD1 (6 bases). In germline, CDR1 is MNHEY, CDR2 SVGEGT. V lost 4 bases, J lost 8 bases, and 14 bases lay in between. The CDR3 has 13 residues. The DNA of the CDR3 is TGTGCCAGCAGTTTAAGGGGGAAGCGAGGCTACACCTTC. It codes for CASSLRGKRGYTF.

This clone has only one observation. A far larger clone is one base from this, pointing to a likely read error. The V and J genes are TRBV7-9 and TRBJ1-5, with 7 bases lining up with TRBD1. This CDR3 has 14 amino acids. Per germline, CDR1 SEHNR and CDR2 FQNEAQ (reference sequence). J was trimmed by 2 bases and V by 2 bases; bases with no gene match: 0. The CDR3 region is CASSLTGGNQPQHF. CDR3 bases: TGTGCCAGCAGCTTAACAGGGGGCAATCAGCCCCAGCATTTT.

CDR3 sequence reads: CASSLSDGGTEAFF. The CDR3 coding sequence is TGTGCCAGCAGCTTATCGGACGGTGGCACTGAAGCTTTCTTT. The chain is built from TRBV11-1 and TRBJ1-1; D is unclear. This CDR3 contains 14 residues. From germline, CDR1 is SGHAT and CDR2 FQDESV (reference sequence). V dropped 2 bases and J dropped 4 bases, with 11 bases sitting between them.

The chain has TRBV2 and TRBJ1-5; D may be TRBD1 (5 bases). The CDR3 loop spans 14 amino acids. Trimming took off 1 base at V and 11 bases at J, with 15 bases between the two ends. In germline, CDR1 is SNHLY, CDR2 FYNNEI. The CDR3 DNA is TGTGCCAGCAGTGAAGACAGGTTCCAATGGGCCCAGCATTTT. It yields the protein CASSEDRFQWAQHF.

The V gene is TRBV6-2 or TRBV6-3, the J gene TRBJ2-6; D might be TRBD1 or TRBD2, each matching 5 bases. V was pared by 0 bases and J by 4 bases, with 22 bases between. Germline V gives CDR1 MNHEY, CDR2 SVGEGT. The CDR3 totals 20 residues. The CDR3 DNA sequence: TGTGCCAGCAGTTACTCGTTGTGGAGTATTGGGGACCCCGGGGCCAACGTCCTGACTTTC. Its protein is CASSYSLWSIGDPGANVLTF.

In DNA, the CDR3 is TGTGCCAGCAGTCACAGCGGGATGGGTGAGCAGTTCTTC. This codes for CASSHSGMGEQFF. The chain uses TRBV11-3 and TRBJ2-1; 7 positions match TRBD2. Germline V CDR1 and CDR2: SGHNT, YENEEA. The CDR3 consists of 13 residues. Trimming cost V 6 bases and J 9 bases; bases outside gene matches: 8.

The rearrangement uses TRBV29-1 and TRBJ1-2, with a weak D call TRBD1 (5 bases). Germline CDR1 SQVTM, CDR2 ANQGSEA. The V gene lost 3 bases and the J gene lost 5 bases, with 10 bases spanning the gap. CDR3 length: 12 residues. The CDR3 protein is CSVEVAGYGYTF. The CDR3 region has the DNA TGCAGCGTTGAGGTGGCAGGGTATGGCTACACCTTC.

V gene TRBV7-9 combines with J gene TRBJ1-1, with a tentative D call TRBD1 (5 bases). This CDR3 is 14 amino acids long. V lost 7 bases to trimming and J lost 1 base, with 13 bases between them. Looked up from germline, CDR1 is SEHNR and CDR2 is FQNEAQ (reference sequence). CDR3: CASTLGGTNTEAFF. The CDR3 DNA sequence: TGTGCCAGCACTCTCGGGGGGACGAACACTGAAGCTTTCTTT.

V is TRBV6-5 and J is TRBJ2-1, with D possibly matching TRBD1 (5 bases). Germline CDR1 and CDR2: MNHEY and SVGAGI. CDR3 length: 15 amino acids. V gave up 0 bases and J gave up 5 bases, with 11 bases separating them. CDR3 protein: CASSYSVQVNNEQFF. In DNA form, the CDR3 reads TGTGCCAGCAGTTACTCGGTACAGGTGAACAATGAGCAGTTCTTC.

The CDR3 DNA reads TGTGCCAGCAGTGACTCGGACCACAATGAGCAGTTCTTC. Translated, it gives CASSDSDHNEQFF. The genes are TRBV6-4 and TRBJ2-1; D not certain. Germline-derived CDR1 and CDR2 are MRHNA and SNTAGT. V lost 0 bases, J lost 5 bases, and 5 bases lay in between. The CDR3 runs to 13 residues.

V gene TRBV27 combines with J gene TRBJ2-7, with a weak D call TRBD1 (6 bases). The CDR3 has 12 residues. Between the trimmed V and J ends, which lost 3 bases and 3 bases, there was a span of 6 bases. Germline V CDR1 and CDR2: MNHEY, SMNVEV (reference sequence). The CDR3 spells CASSFRGYEQYF. In nucleotides, the CDR3 is TGTGCCAGCAGTTTCAGGGGCTACGAGCAGTACTTC.

This clone was picked up one time. This rearrangement joins TRBV2 to TRBJ1-2, with D hard to call. This CDR3 contains 14 residues. The V end was cut by 6 bases, the J end by 8 bases, with 19 bases between. Germline CDR1 is SNHLY and CDR2 is FYNNEI. The CDR3 DNA reads TGTGCCAGCAGGAAACAACCGGAGGGCCAAGGCTACACCTTC. It specifies CASRKQPEGQGYTF.

This clone has just one count. CDR3 DNA sequence: TGTGCCAGCAGTGCCCCCCTAGGTAGCGGCAGCTCCTACAATGAGCAGTTCTTC. Protein: CASSAPLGSGSSYNEQFF. J is TRBJ2-1 and V is TRBV28; the D gene is possibly TRBD2 (6 bases). CDR3 length equals 18 residues. CDR1 is MDHEN, CDR2 SYDVKM, per germline. The germline V and J ends were trimmed by 5 bases and 0 bases, with 20 bases remaining between them.

Written as DNA, the CDR3 is TGTGCCAGTAGTATTGGTGGACAGGGCCACTATGGCTACACCTTC. This encodes CASSIGGQGHYGYTF. The chain links TRBV19 to TRBJ1-2; 8 nucleotides align to TRBD1. With 3 bases clipped from V and 3 bases from J, the junction kept 6 bases outside the gene matches. Germline assignment: CDR1 LNHDA and CDR2 SQIVND (reference sequence). The CDR3 covers 15 residues.

This clone was observed a few times. This chain joins TRBV10-3 and TRBJ2-2, with D uncertain. This CDR3 has 16 residues. V lost 0 bases and J 0 bases, leaving 8 bases between the germline ends. In germline, CDR1 is ENHRY, CDR2 SYGVKD. The CDR3 spells CAISESPTANTGELFF. As DNA, the CDR3 is TGTGCCATCAGTGAGTCTCCTACCGCGAACACCGGGGAGCTGTTTTTT.